The 9 T cell receptor beta chains below all came from one sample that was sequenced in a study of T-cell reconstitution after alpha-beta-depleted transplantation in children. The TCRbeta library incorporated unique molecular identifiers. TCRdb re-called the PCR reads with MiXCR, one entry per CDR3 protein. The sample has roughly 180,000 distinct CDR3 sequences; over 8.5% are singletons. The sample here was PBMCs, taken before TCRalphabeta/CD19-depleted stem cell transplant. These receptors were obtained from a boy aged 2 to 9 with acute myeloid leukemia, due to receive a stem cell transplant.

This clonotype occurred many times. The chain has TRBV20-1 and TRBJ2-5, with 9 positions matching TRBD2. V was clipped by 4 bases and J by 5 bases; unmatched bases: 20. This CDR3 comprises 18 residues. CDR1 and CDR2 (germline): DFQATT, SNEGSKA (reference sequence). The CDR3 reads CSANLMGVAGATEETQYF. The CDR3 nucleotides are TGCAGTGCTAACTTGATGGGAGTAGCGGGGGCCACTGAGGAGACCCAGTACTTC.

Only one count was recorded for this clonotype. One end of the junction fails to match germline, which may point to a read error. The chain has TRBV5-1 and TRBJ2-5; D is uncertain. From germline, CDR1 is SGHRS and CDR2 YFSETQ. The CDR3 length is 13 residues. CDR3 nucleotide sequence: TGCGCCCGCAGCTTGCCTCCCGAAGAGACCCATTACTTC. It codes for CARSLPPEETHYF. The whole variable domain, filled in from reference TRBV5-1 and TRBJ2-5, reads KAGVTQTPRYLIKTRGQQVTLSCSPISGHRSVSWYQQTPGQGLQFLFEYFSETQRNKGNFPGRFSGRQFSNSRSEMNVSTLELGDSALYLCARSLPPEETHYFGPGTRLLVL.

This rearrangement joins TRBV5-4 to TRBJ2-3; TRBD2 aligns across 11 bases. Germline V gene data show CDR1 as SGHNT and CDR2 as YYREEE (reference sequence). The CDR3 has 17 residues. J gave up 4 bases and V 3 bases, and 10 bases lay outside the gene matches. The chain's CDR3 is CASSSSTSGSLSDTQYF. The CDR3 DNA follows: TGTGCCAGCAGCTCCAGTACTAGCGGGAGCCTTTCAGATACGCAGTATTTT.

A note on this clonotype: This may be a read error, as it is one base from a much larger clone. The rearrangement uses TRBV3-1 and TRBJ1-5; TRBD1 aligns across 7 bases. The CDR3 is 15 amino acids. Germline assignment: CDR1 LGHDT and CDR2 YNNKEL (reference sequence). Here the CDR3 reads CACSPTTGENQPQHF. The CDR3 DNA reads as TGTGCCTGCAGCCCGACTACAGGGGAGAATCAGCCCCAGCATTTT.

This clonotype was detected many times. This sequence joins TRBV20-1 and TRBJ2-1; D may be TRBD2 (6 bases). This CDR3 spans 15 amino acids. CDR1 and CDR2 from the germline V gene are DFQATT and SNEGSKA (reference sequence). With 0 bases removed from V and 3 bases from J, the gap between germline ends came to 12 bases. CDR3 sequence (DNA): TGCAGTGCTAGAGATGTAGCGGTTTACTACAATGAGCAGTTCTTC. Translation gives CSARDVAVYYNEQFF.

This clonotype was observed at least ten times. This sequence joins TRBV5-5 and TRBJ2-1; 13 positions match TRBD2. The CDR3 spans 17 residues. The junction had 4 bases not matched to a gene; V was cut back by 1 base and J by 3 bases. Germline lookup yields CDR1 SGHKS and CDR2 YYEKEE (reference sequence). CDR3 residues: CASSLRTSGGLYNEQFF. The CDR3 DNA reads TGTGCCAGCAGCTTGAGGACTAGCGGGGGACTCTACAATGAGCAGTTCTTC.

This chain joins TRBV20-1 and TRBJ1-2; D not certain. Between the trimmed V and J ends, which lost 6 bases and 0 bases, there was a span of 20 bases. CDR3 size: 16 residues. Germline V CDR1 and CDR2: DFQATT, SNEGSKA (reference sequence). The DNA of the CDR3 is TGCAGTGCAAGGTCCCCGGGTGGGAGGGCTAACTATGGCTACACCTTC. This codes for CSARSPGGRANYGYTF.

There are many counts of this clonotype. The genes are TRBV4-2 and TRBJ1-4; D is unresolved. With 1 base removed from V and 2 bases from J, the gap between germline ends came to 11 bases. CDR3 size: 16 residues. Per the germline V gene, CDR1 is LGHNA and CDR2 is YNFKEQ. The CDR3 bases are TGTGCCAGCAGCCAAGCGTTCCGTGATACTAATGAAAAACTGTTTTTT. Its translation: CASSQAFRDTNEKLFF.

V gene TRBV4-2 combines with J gene TRBJ1-1; tentatively, D is TRBD1 (5 bases). Trimming removed 1 base at V and 1 base at J, with 13 bases between. The CDR3 sequence is 16 residues long. Germline CDR1 and CDR2: LGHNA and YNFKEQ. The CDR3, as DNA: TGTGCCAGCAGCCAAGGCTCAGGGTCGGGGAACACTGAAGCTTTCTTT. Its translation is CASSQGSGSGNTEAFF.